This passage covers 14 T cell receptor beta chains from one sample sequenced in a study of immune cell composition in non-small cell lung cancer. Produced via immunoSEQ multiplex PCR; TCRdb's table is partial and in-frame only. The table has around 8,000 clones, 68% seen once. The sample taken for sequencing was lung tumor tissue. The receptors come from a human donor with non-small cell lung cancer.

V is TRBV18 and J is TRBJ1-2, with 7 bases lining up with TRBD1. Trimming cost V 9 bases and J 3 bases; bases outside gene matches: 16. This CDR3 has 16 amino acids. The germline V gene has CDR1 KGHSH and CDR2 LQKENI. The CDR3 sequence: CASFTGDRVPYYGYTF. The CDR3 nucleotides read TGTGCCAGTTTCACCGGAGACAGGGTGCCATACTATGGCTACACCTTC.

V gene TRBV6-5 combines with J gene TRBJ2-3, with D unclear. CDR3 length: 11 residues. V was shortened by 3 bases and J by 7 bases, with 5 bases between the two germline ends. The germline V gene has CDR1 MNHEY and CDR2 SVGAGI. CDR3 DNA: TGTGCCAGCAGTTATTCATATACGCAGTATTTT. Residues: CASSYSYTQYF.

This clone is classed as medium-sized. V usage is TRBV6-5 and J usage is TRBJ1-3; 7 bases are shared with TRBD1. Trimming at V came to 6 bases and at J to 4 bases, leaving 0 bases not matched to a gene. The germline V gene encodes CDR1 MNHEY and CDR2 SVGAGI. The CDR3 loop spans 12 amino acids. As DNA, the CDR3 is TGTGCCAGCAGGGGACAGGGAAACACCATATATTTT. This sequence encodes CASRGQGNTIYF.

The gene calls are TRBV6-5 and TRBJ2-3, with TRBD2 matching over 13 bases. V shed 8 bases, J shed 6 bases, and the junction held 5 bases outside the gene matches. The germline V gene encodes CDR1 MNHEY and CDR2 SVGAGI. This CDR3 has 14 amino acids. The CDR3 loop reads CASSLGLAGDTQYF. In DNA form, the CDR3 reads TGTGCCAGCTCCCTGGGACTAGCGGGGGATACGCAGTATTTT.

V usage is TRBV27 and J usage is TRBJ1-2; no reliable D call. Trimming took 4 bases from V and 4 from J, leaving 19 bases between them. The CDR3 contains 16 residues. Germline CDR1 MNHEY, CDR2 SMNVEV (reference sequence). The CDR3 sequence is CASSSARIPPRYGYTF. CDR3 bases: TGTGCCAGCAGTTCAGCCAGGATACCGCCCCGCTATGGCTACACCTTC.

This chain uses TRBV30 with TRBJ2-2; 12 positions agree with TRBD1. The CDR3 runs 16 residues. The V gene end was trimmed by 2 bases and the J gene end by 6 bases; junction bases not matched to a gene: 7. The germline gives CDR1 GTSNPN, CDR2 SVGIG (reference sequence). As DNA, the CDR3 is TGTGCCTGGAGTCGAGGGACAGGGGGCTTGGCCGGGGAGCTGTTTTTT. This translates into CAWSRGTGGLAGELFF. The full variable domain, completed using reference TRBV30 and TRBJ2-2, is SQTIHQWPATLVQPVGSPLSLECTVEGTSNPNLYWYRQAAGRGLQLLFYSVGIGQISSEVPQNLSASRPQDRQFILSSKKLLLSDSGFYLCAWSRGTGGLAGELFFGEGSRLTVL.

The V and J genes are TRBV9 and TRBJ1-6; tentatively, D is TRBD1 (5 bases). The CDR3 totals 16 residues. Germline assignment: CDR1 SGDLS and CDR2 YYNGEE. The V and J ends lost 4 bases and 8 bases respectively, with 19 bases between them. The CDR3 bases are TGTGCCAGCAGCCCCCCGGATGGGCAGGGCGATTCACCCCTCCACTTT. Translation gives CASSPPDGQGDSPLHF.

This clone was picked up a small number of times. In DNA, the CDR3 is TGTGCCAGCAGCCGGGACAGAGGGAACACTGAAGCTTTCTTT. The encoded protein is CASSRDRGNTEAFF. The V gene is TRBV7-3, the J gene TRBJ1-1; TRBD1 matches at 7 bases. V lost 5 bases and J lost 1; bases outside the gene matches: 4. In germline, CDR1 is SGHTA, CDR2 FQGTGA. This CDR3 is 14 amino acids long.

This clone is medium-sized. The chain uses TRBV19 and TRBJ2-7; 8 bases align to TRBD1. This CDR3 has 13 amino acids. Unmatched junction bases numbered 0, after V lost 3 bases and J lost 2 bases. The germline gives CDR1 LNHDA, CDR2 SQIVND (reference sequence). As DNA, the CDR3 is TGTGCCAGTAGTATGGGACAGGCCTACGAGCAGTACTTC. Residues: CASSMGQAYEQYF.

CDR3 nucleotides: TGTGCCAGTGGAGGGGTTGCTTTGAACACCATATATTTT. This sequence encodes CASGGVALNTIYF. This sequence joins TRBV19 and TRBJ1-3; weak D call: TRBD1 (5 bases). Trimming took 8 bases from V and 7 from J, leaving 15 bases between them. Germline CDR1 LNHDA, CDR2 SQIVND (reference sequence). The CDR3 consists of 13 residues.

The table lists this clone with a count of one. The chain uses TRBV13 and TRBJ2-5; 11 bases fit TRBD2. V trimming: 3 bases; J trimming: 5 bases; junction bases outside the gene matches: 5. In germline, CDR1 is PRHDT, CDR2 FYEKMQ (reference sequence). This CDR3 comprises 15 residues. The CDR3 here is CASSFSGRAWETQYF. In DNA, the CDR3 is TGTGCCAGCAGCTTTAGCGGGAGGGCCTGGGAGACCCAGTACTTC.

The gene calls are TRBV27 and TRBJ1-2; 8 bases fit TRBD1. J was trimmed by 6 bases and V by 4 bases; bases with no gene match: 10. The CDR3 is made up of 15 amino acids. The germline gives CDR1 MNHEY, CDR2 SMNVEV (reference sequence). CDR3 coding DNA: TGTGCCAGCAGTTCCGGACAGGGCCCTACGGATGGCTACACCTTC. Translating gives CASSSGQGPTDGYTF.

The chain couples TRBV15 to TRBJ1-1; no reliable D call. The CDR3 has 14 residues. Trimming pared 3 bases from V and 1 base from J, leaving 9 bases between. Germline CDR1 reads LNHNV; CDR2 reads YYDKDF (reference sequence). The CDR3 region is CATSSPSGNTEAFF. In DNA, the CDR3 is TGTGCCACCAGCAGTCCGTCAGGGAACACTGAAGCTTTCTTT.

This clone was recorded a few times. Other DNA sequences in this sample translate to the same CDR3. This sequence joins TRBV19 and TRBJ1-3; 9 bases map to TRBD1. CDR1 and CDR2 (germline): LNHDA, SQIVND (reference sequence). Trimming at V came to 5 bases and at J to 0 bases, leaving 5 bases not matched to a gene. CDR3 length equals 16 residues. The CDR3 loop is CASSPGQGNSGNTIYF. Written as DNA, the CDR3 is TGTGCCAGTAGTCCGGGACAGGGTAACTCTGGAAACACCATATATTTT.